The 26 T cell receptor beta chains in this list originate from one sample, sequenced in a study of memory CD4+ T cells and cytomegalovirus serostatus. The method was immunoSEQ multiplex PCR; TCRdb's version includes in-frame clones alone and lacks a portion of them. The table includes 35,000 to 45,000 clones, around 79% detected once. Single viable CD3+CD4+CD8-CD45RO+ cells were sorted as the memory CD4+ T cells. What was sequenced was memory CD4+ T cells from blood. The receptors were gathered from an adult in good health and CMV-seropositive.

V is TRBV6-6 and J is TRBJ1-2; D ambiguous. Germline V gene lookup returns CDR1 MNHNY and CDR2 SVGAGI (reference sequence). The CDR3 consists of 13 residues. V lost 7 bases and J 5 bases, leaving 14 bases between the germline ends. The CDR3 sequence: CASNRDNEYGYTF. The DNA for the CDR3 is TGTGCCAGCAATCGAGACAACGAGTATGGCTACACCTTC.

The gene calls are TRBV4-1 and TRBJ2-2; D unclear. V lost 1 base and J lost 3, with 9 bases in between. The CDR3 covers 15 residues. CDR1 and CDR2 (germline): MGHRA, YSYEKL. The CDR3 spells CASSQAFMDTGELFF. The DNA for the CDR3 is TGCGCCAGCAGCCAAGCATTTATGGACACCGGGGAGCTGTTTTTT.

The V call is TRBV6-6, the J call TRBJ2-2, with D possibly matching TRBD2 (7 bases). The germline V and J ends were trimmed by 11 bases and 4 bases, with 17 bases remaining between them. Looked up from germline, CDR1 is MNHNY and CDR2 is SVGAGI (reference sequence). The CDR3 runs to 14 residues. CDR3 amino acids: CAAARGGGTGELFF. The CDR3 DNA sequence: TGTGCCGCGGCCCGAGGGGGGGGCACCGGGGAGCTGTTTTTT.

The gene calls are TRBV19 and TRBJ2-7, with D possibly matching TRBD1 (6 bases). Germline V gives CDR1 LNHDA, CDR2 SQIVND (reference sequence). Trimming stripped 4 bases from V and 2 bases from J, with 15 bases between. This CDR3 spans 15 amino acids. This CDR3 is CASSRTARDPYEQYF. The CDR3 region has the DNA TGTGCCAGTAGTAGGACAGCCCGCGATCCCTACGAGCAGTACTTC.

The chain's CDR3 is CASSARSTSGRSNEQFF. In DNA, the CDR3 is TGTGCCAGCAGCGCCCGTTCCACTAGCGGGAGATCGAATGAGCAGTTCTTC. The V and J genes are TRBV9 and TRBJ2-1; 11 positions match TRBD2. CDR3 size: 17 residues. V lost 3 bases, J lost 7 bases, and 12 bases stayed unmatched. The germline V gene has CDR1 SGDLS and CDR2 YYNGEE.

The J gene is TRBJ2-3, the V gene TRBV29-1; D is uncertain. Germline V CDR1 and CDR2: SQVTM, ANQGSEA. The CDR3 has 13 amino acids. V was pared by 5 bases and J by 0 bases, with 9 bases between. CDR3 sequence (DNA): TGCAGCGTTCGAACTTCTAGCACAGATACGCAGTATTTT. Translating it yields CSVRTSSTDTQYF.

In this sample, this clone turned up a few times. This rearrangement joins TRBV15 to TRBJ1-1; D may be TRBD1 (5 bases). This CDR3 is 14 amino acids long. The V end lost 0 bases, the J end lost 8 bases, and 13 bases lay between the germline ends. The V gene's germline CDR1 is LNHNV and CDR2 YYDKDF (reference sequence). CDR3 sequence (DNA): TGTGCCACCAGCAGAGATAAGGGGATTTACGAAGCTTTCTTT. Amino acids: CATSRDKGIYEAFF.

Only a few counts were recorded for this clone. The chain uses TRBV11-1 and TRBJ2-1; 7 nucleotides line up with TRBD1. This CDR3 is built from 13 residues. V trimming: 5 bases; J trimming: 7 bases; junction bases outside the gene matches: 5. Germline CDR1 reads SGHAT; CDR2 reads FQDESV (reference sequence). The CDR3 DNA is TGTGCCAGCAGCGTCGAACAGGGGAATGAGCAGTTCTTC. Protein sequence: CASSVEQGNEQFF. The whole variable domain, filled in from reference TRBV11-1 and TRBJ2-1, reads EAEVAQSPRYKITEKSQAVAFWCDPISGHATLYWYRQILGQGPELLVQFQDESVVDDSQLPKDRFSAERLKGVDSTLKIQPAELGDSAMYLCASSVEQGNEQFFGPGTRLTVL.

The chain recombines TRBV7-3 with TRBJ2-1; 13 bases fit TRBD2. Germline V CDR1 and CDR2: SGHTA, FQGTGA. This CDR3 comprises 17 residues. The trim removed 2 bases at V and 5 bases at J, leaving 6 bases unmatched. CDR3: CASSLHMGLAGNNEQFF. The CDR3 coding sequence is TGTGCCAGCAGCTTACACATGGGACTAGCGGGAAACAATGAGCAGTTCTTC.

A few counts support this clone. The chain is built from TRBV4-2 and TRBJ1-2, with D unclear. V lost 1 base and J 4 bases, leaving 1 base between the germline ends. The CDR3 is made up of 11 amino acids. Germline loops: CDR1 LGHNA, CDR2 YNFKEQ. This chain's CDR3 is CASSQAYGYTF. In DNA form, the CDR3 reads TGTGCCAGCAGCCAAGCCTATGGCTACACCTTC.

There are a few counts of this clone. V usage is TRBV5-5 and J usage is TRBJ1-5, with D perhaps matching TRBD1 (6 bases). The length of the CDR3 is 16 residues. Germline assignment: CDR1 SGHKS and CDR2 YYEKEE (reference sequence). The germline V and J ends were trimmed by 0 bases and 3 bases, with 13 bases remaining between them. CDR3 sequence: CASSLGTGAINQPQHF. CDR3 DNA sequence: TGTGCCAGCAGCTTGGGGACGGGGGCGATCAATCAGCCCCAGCATTTT.

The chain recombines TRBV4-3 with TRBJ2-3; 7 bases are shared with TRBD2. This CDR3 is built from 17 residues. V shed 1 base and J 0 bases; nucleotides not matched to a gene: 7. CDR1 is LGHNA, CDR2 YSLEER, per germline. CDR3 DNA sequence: TGCGCCAGCAGCCAAGGACGGGGTAGCGGGAGCACAGATACGCAGTATTTT. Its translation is CASSQGRGSGSTDTQYF.

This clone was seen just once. The CDR3 DNA follows: TGTGCCAGCAGCCCACCGGGACTAGCGGGTAAGAAGTTCTTC. Protein: CASSPPGLAGKKFF. The chain has TRBV7-2 and TRBJ2-1, with TRBD2 matching 12 bases. This CDR3 has 14 residues. Trimming at V came to 5 bases and at J to 14 bases, leaving 10 bases not matched to a gene. Germline values: CDR1 SGHTA, CDR2 FQGNSA.

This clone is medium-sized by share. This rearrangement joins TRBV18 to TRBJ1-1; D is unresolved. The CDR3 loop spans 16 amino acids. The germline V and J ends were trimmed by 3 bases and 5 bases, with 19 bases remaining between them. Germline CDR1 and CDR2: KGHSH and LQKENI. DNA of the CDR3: TGTGCCAGCTCACCCTACGTCCAAAAGATTTTGACTGAAGCTTTCTTT. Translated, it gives CASSPYVQKILTEAFF.

The CDR3 nucleotides read TGTGCCAGCCGAGCAGGGGCCTCCAATCAGCCCCAGCATTTT. As protein: CASRAGASNQPQHF. The V and J genes are TRBV7-8 and TRBJ1-5; perhaps TRBD1 as D (6 bases). The germline V and J ends were trimmed by 8 bases and 3 bases, with 14 bases remaining between them. CDR3 size: 14 residues. Germline values: CDR1 SGHVS, CDR2 FQNEAQ.

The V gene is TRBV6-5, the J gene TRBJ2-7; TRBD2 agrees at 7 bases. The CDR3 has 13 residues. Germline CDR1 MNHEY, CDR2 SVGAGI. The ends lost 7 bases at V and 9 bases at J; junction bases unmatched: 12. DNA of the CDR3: TGTGCCAGCACTGTTCGGCGGGAGAATGGGCAGTACTTC. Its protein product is CASTVRRENGQYF.

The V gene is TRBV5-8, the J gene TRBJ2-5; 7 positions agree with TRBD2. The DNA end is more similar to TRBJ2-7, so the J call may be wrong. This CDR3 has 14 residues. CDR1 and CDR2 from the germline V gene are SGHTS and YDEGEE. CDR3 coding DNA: TGTGCCAGCAGCATTGGGGGGGACCTCTACGAGCAGTACTTC. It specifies CASSIGGDLYEQYF.

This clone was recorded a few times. The CDR3 DNA is TGTGCCAGCAGCGTAGTCCCAGGGAGCACCTACGAGCAGTACTTC. This codes for CASSVVPGSTYEQYF. This chain joins TRBV9 and TRBJ2-7; the D gene could be TRBD1 or TRBD2 (5 bases each). There are 15 residues in the CDR3. Germline V gene lookup returns CDR1 SGDLS and CDR2 YYNGEE. The V end was cut by 0 bases, the J end by 2 bases, with 12 bases between.

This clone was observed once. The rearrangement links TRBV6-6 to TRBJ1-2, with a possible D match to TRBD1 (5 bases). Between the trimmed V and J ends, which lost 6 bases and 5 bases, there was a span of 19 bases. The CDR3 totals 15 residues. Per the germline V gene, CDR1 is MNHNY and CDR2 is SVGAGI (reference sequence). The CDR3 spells CASSRDGPTLYGYTF. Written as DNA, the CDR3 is TGTGCCAGCAGCCGGGACGGACCGACTTTGTATGGCTACACCTTC.

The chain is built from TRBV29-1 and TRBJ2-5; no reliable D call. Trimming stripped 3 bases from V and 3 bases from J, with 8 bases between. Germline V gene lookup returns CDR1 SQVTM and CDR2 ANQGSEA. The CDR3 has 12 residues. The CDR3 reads CSVEGLEETQYF. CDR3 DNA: TGCAGCGTTGAGGGCCTAGAAGAGACCCAGTACTTC.

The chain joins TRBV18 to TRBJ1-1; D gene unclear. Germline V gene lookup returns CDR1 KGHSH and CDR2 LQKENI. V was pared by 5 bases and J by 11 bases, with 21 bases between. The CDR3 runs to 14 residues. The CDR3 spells CASSTTRTEMRAFF. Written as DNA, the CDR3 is TGTGCCAGCTCAACCACCCGGACCGAAATGAGGGCTTTCTTT.

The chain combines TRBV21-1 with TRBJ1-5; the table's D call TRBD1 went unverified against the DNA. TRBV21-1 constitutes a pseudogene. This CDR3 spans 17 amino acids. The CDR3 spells CASSKVGSQASNQPQHF. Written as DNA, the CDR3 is TGTGCCAGCAGCAAAGTGGGCAGCCAGGCAAGCAATCAGCCCCAGCATTTT.

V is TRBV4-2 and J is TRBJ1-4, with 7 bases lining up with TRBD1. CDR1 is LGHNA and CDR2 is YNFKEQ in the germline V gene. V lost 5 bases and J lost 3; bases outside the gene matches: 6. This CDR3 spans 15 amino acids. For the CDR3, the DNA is TGTGCCAGCAGCTCCCGACAGGGTGCTAATGAAAAACTGTTTTTT. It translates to CASSSRQGANEKLFF.

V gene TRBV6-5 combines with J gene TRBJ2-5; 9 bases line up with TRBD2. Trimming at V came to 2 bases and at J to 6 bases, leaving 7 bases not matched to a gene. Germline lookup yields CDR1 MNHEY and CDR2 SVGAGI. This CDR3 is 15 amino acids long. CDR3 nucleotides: TGTGCCAGCAGTTACCTAGCGGGGAGCGGGAAGACCCAGTACTTC. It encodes CASSYLAGSGKTQYF.

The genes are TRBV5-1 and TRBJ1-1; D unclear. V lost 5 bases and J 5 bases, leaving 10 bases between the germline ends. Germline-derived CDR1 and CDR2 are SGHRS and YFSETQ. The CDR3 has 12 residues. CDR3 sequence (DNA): TGCGCCAGCAGGGAGATGGGGACTGAAGCTTTCTTT. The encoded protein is CASREMGTEAFF.

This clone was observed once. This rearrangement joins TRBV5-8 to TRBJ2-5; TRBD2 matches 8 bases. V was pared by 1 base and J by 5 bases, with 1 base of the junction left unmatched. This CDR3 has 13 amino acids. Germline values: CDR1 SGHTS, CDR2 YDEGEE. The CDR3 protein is CASSLTGGETQYF. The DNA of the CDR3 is TGTGCCAGCAGCTTGACGGGAGGGGAGACCCAGTACTTC.